The clone carrying this T cell receptor beta chain appeared many times. Its specificity is unknown. This entry comes from a study of T cells in Graves' hyperthyroidism and ophthalmopathy. Across the whole study: Peripheral blood specimens were obtained at initial diagnosis, prior to any treatment.

The investigators amplified TCR beta CDR3 regions from RNA transcripts. The study used the HTBI primer set for a first-round RT-PCR of the TCR CDR3. One entry per CDR3 protein, called by TCRdb with MiXCR from the multiplex PCR reads. Altogether 600,000 or so distinct CDR3 sequences are present, approximately 15% being singletons, with the ten largest covering about an eighth. Study-wide points: Blood also carried most thyroid clonotypes expanded above 0.001.

The CDR3 extends over 14 amino acids. With 4 bases removed from V and 7 bases from J, the gap between germline ends came to 19 bases. Germline-derived CDR1 and CDR2 are DFQATT and SNEGSKA (reference sequence). This TCR came from a woman aged 45-65 years with Graves' ophthalmopathy. The V and J genes are TRBV20-1 and TRBJ1-2; D ambiguous. The sample comprised blood. This chain's CDR3 is CSATRELGGSGYTF. The CDR3 DNA follows: TGCAGTGCTACGAGGGAATTGGGAGGGAGTGGCTACACCTTC.